This T cell receptor (beta chain) was recovered during a study of PD-L1 blockade in urothelial cancer. The wider study: About nine tenths of the roughly 29 patients were men who had bladder-origin urothelial cancer. Whole-study findings and limits: At 3 weeks on treatment, tumor-associated clones expanded more with durable benefit.

Details on this clone: Its antigen is as yet unknown.

Each individual provided 1 to 8 samples (taken pretreatment and on-treatment). Germline lookup yields CDR1 ENHRY and CDR2 SYGVKD. This CDR3 has 16 amino acids. V was clipped by 0 bases and J by 0 bases, with 11 bases between them. The investigators introduced synthetic TCR analog templates into each PCR as spikes. Only in-frame clones appear in the TCRdb table, and some are missing; sequencing was by immunoSEQ multiplex PCR. The data show some 100,000 clones, roughly nine tenths seen once. The material sequenced was PBMCs, taken around atezolizumab (anti-PD-L1) treatment. The source of this sequence is an elderly woman with urothelial cancer. This chain links TRBV10-3 with TRBJ1-1; the D is unclear. CDR3 DNA sequence: TGTGCCATCAGTGAGTCGGACCCGGGGATGAACACTGAAGCTTTCTTT. As protein: CAISESDPGMNTEAFF.